A selection of T cell receptor beta chains follows, all from one sample in a study of cytomegalovirus exposure and HLA in healthy donors. Produced via immunoSEQ multiplex PCR; TCRdb's table is partial and in-frame only. The table records some 190,000 clones, 9.5% of them present only once. The sequenced sample was PBMCs. Receptors were obtained from a woman aged 25-40 years in good health and CMV-seropositive. The CDR3 runs from the conserved cysteine through the conserved F or W. Each record gives: D gene, clone size, V gene, J gene, CDR3 protein, CDR3 DNA. A D gene is named only where the DNA matches it firmly. Only some rows state a clone size, as once, few, many or a class for expanded clones.

>TRBD1|few|TRBV25-1|TRBJ1-1
CASTPGQGNGEAFF
TGTGCCAGCACCCCGGGACAGGGGAACGGTGAAGCTTTCTTT
>TRBD2|-|TRBV2|TRBJ2-5
CASSFSGRVRETQYF
TGTGCCAGCAGTTTCAGCGGGAGGGTGCGTGAGACCCAGTACTTC
>TRBD1|-|TRBV12-5|TRBJ2-7
CASAGTGGYEQYF
TGTGCTTCCGCGGGGACAGGGGGGTACGAGCAGTACTTC
>-|few|TRBV11-2|TRBJ1-2
CASSLTGTANYGYTF
TGTGCCAGCAGCTTAACAGGAACCGCTAACTATGGCTACACCTTC
>TRBD2|few|TRBV19|TRBJ2-7
CASSISRRPGGEQYF
TGTGCCAGTAGTATAAGTAGACGTCCGGGAGGGGAGCAGTACTTC
>-|-|TRBV28|TRBJ1-5
CASSLGGRSNQPQHF
TGTGCCAGCAGTTTAGGGGGGAGAAGCAATCAGCCCCAGCATTTT
>TRBD2|-|TRBV27|TRBJ2-5
CASSPTGTSGQYF
TGTGCCAGCAGTCCCACCGGGACTAGCGGGCAGTACTTC
>-|few|TRBV29-1|TRBJ2-2
CSLLQRGTGELFF
TGCAGCCTCCTCCAACGGGGCACCGGGGAGCTGTTTTTT
>-|few|TRBV21-1|TRBJ2-3
CASSPRGSGNGDTQYF
TGTGCCAGCAGCCCCCGAGGTAGCGGGAATGGAGATACGCAGTATTTT
>TRBD2|-|TRBV9|TRBJ2-5
CASSVGLAGVSETQYF
TGTGCCAGCAGCGTAGGGCTAGCGGGAGTTTCGGAGACCCAGTACTTC
>TRBD1|-|TRBV5-4|TRBJ2-3
CASSRLQGAPTDTQYF
TGTGCCAGCTCACGACTACAGGGGGCGCCCACAGATACGCAGTATTTT
>-|few|TRBV30|TRBJ2-6
CAWSPSGAGANVLTF
TGTGCCTGGAGCCCCTCCGGGGCTGGGGCCAACGTCCTGACTTTC